This T cell receptor beta chain is drawn from a study of T cells in Graves' hyperthyroidism and ophthalmopathy. Study-level points and caveats: Most expanded thyroid clonotypes above 0.001 recurred in blood. Separating ophthalmopathy from stable hyperthyroidism was achieved by a 13 V-J model.

Amplified TCR beta CDR3 regions derived from RNA transcripts. An initial round of RT-PCR targeting the TCR CDR3 relied on the HTBI primer set. TCRdb passed the multiplex PCR reads through MiXCR, listing each CDR3 protein once. The data show fewer than 450,000 distinct CDR3 sequences, about a sixth seen once. This clonotype has a count of ten or more. What it binds is not known. Trimming left V 4 bases short and J 4 bases short, with 14 bases between. This CDR3 spans 14 amino acids. Germline loops: CDR1 SEHNR, CDR2 FQNEAQ (reference sequence). The sequence came from a woman in her twenties or thirties with Graves' hyperthyroidism that later progressed to Graves' ophthalmopathy. The specimen sequenced was blood. The chain links TRBV7-9 to TRBJ2-7, with D uncertain. The CDR3 sequence is CASSSIANPYEQYF. The CDR3 DNA reads TGTGCCAGCAGCTCTATAGCCAATCCTTACGAGCAGTACTTC.